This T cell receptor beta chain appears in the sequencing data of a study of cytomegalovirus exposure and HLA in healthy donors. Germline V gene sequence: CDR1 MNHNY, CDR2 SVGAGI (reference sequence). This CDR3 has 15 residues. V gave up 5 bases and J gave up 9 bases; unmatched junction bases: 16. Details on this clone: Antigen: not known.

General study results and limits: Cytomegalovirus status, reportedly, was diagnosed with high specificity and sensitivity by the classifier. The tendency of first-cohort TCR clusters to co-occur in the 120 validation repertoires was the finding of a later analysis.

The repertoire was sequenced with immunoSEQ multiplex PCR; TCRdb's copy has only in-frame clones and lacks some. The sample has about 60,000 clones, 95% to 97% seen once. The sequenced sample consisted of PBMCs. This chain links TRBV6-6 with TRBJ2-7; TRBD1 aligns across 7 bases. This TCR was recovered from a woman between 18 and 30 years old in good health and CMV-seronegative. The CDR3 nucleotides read TGTGCCAGCAGTCCAGCAGGGGAAGGGGGCTATGGGCAGTACTTC. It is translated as CASSPAGEGGYGQYF.